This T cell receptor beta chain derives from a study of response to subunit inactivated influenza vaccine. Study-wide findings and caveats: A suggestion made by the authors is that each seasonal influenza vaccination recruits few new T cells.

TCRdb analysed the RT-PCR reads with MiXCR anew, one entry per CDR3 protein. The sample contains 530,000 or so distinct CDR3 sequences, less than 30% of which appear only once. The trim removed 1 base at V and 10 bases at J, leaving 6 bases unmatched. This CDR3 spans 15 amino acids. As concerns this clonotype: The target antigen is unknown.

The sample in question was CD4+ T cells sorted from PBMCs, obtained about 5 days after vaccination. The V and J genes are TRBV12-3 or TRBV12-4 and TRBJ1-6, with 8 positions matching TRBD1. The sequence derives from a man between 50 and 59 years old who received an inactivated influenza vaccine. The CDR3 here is CASSLGGQVRSPLHF. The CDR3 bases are TGTGCCAGCAGTTTAGGGGGACAGGTTCGGTCACCCCTCCACTTT.